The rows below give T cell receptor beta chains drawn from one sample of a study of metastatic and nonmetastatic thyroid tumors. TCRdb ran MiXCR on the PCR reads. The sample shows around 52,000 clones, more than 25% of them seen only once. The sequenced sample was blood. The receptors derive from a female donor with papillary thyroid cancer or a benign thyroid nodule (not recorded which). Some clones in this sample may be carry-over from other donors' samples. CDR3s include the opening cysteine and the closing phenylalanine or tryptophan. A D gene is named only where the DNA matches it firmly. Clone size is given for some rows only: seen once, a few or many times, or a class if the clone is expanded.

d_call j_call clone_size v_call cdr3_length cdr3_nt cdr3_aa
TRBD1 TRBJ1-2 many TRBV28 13 TGTGCCAGCAGTTCCGGACAGGGGGATGGCTACACCTTC CASSSGQGDGYTF
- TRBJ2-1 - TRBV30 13 TGTGCCTGGGTACTAGTTCGGGTCAATGAGCAGTTCTTC CAWVLVRVNEQFF
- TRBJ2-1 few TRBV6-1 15 TGTGCCAGCAGTGAGATGACGGGGACCTACAATGAGCAGTTCTTC CASSEMTGTYNEQFF
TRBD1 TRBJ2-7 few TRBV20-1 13 TGCAGTGCTTCCCCGGGACAGGGTCACGAGCAGTACTTC CSASPGQGHEQYF
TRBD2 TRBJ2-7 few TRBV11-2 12 TGTGCCAGCAGTTGGACTAGCTCCGAGCAGTACTTC CASSWTSSEQYF
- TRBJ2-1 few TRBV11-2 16 TGTGCCAGCAGCGGGATAGGGGGAGGGTCATACAATGAGCAGTTCTTC CASSGIGGGSYNEQFF
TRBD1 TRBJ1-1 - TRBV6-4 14 TGTGCCAGCAGTGACGGGACAGGAGCCACTGAAGCTTTCTTT CASSDGTGATEAFF
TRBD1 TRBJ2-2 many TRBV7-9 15 TGTGCCAGCAGCCCCGGACAGGGTAGGACCGGGGAGCTGTTTTTT CASSPGQGRTGELFF
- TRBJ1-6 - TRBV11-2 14 TGTGCCAGCAGCCCTCTTGGGCAGGACGCACCCCTCCACTTT CASSPLGQDAPLHF
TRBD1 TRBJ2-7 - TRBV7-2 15 TGTGCCAGCAGCACATCCGGGACAGGGGTAAACGAGCAGTACTTC CASSTSGTGVNEQYF
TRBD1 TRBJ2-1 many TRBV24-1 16 TGTGCCACCAGTGACTCGACAGGGAGCTCCTACAATGAGCAGTTCTTC CATSDSTGSSYNEQFF
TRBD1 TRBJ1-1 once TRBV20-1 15 TGCAGTGCTAGAGCCGGGACAGGATTGAACACTGAAGCTTTCTTT CSARAGTGLNTEAFF
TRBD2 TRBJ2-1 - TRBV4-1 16 TGCGCCAGCAGCCAGCAGCGGGAAGGTTTCCACAATGAGCAGTTCTTC CASSQQREGFHNEQFF
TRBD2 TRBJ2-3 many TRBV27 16 TGTGCCAGCAGTCCCTCGGTTAGCGGGAGTTCAGATACGCAGTATTTT CASSPSVSGSSDTQYF
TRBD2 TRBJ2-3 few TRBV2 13 TGTGCCATCTCTAGCGGGAAAGCAGATACGCAGTATTTT CAISSGKADTQYF
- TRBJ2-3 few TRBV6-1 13 TGTGCCAGCACCAGGATAGCGACAGATACGCAGTATTTT CASTRIATDTQYF
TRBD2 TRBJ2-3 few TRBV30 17 TGTGCCTGGAGTGTACCGGGACTAGCGGGAGTAACAGATACGCAGTATTTT CAWSVPGLAGVTDTQYF
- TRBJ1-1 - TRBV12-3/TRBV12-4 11 TGTGCCAGCAGTTTGGGGAGCGGAGCTTTCTTT CASSLGSGAFF
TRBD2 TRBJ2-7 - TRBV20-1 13 TGCAGTGCGGGACTAGCGGGTACCTACGAGCAGTACTTC CSAGLAGTYEQYF
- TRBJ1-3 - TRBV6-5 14 TGTGCCAGCAGTTATTCGGGTTCTGGAAACACCATATATTTT CASSYSGSGNTIYF
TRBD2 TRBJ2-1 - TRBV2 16 TGTGCCAGCTACGGCGCTCGGACTAGCGGGGGCAATGAGCAGTTCTTC CASYGARTSGGNEQFF